Reported below is one T cell receptor beta chain. Trimming pared 0 bases from V and 9 bases from J, leaving 15 bases between. The CDR3 runs 15 residues. Germline CDR1 and CDR2: MGHRA and YSYEKL. This specimen belongs to a study of cytomegalovirus exposure and HLA in healthy donors. Vbeta (60) and Jbeta (13) primers were used in the PCR. Libraries were prepared by immunoSEQ multiplex PCR; TCRdb keeps only in-frame clonotypes and omits some of them. The sample holds some 91,000 clones, about 76% seen once. This receptor was identified in a man aged 35 to 55 in good health and CMV-seropositive. This chain links TRBV4-1 with TRBJ2-1, with D maybe TRBD1 (6 bases). Sequencing was carried out using PBMCs. The CDR3 DNA follows: TGCGCCAGCAGCCAAGAGGGAGCAGGGGTCGGTGAGCAGTTCTTC. Translated: CASSQEGAGVGEQFF.